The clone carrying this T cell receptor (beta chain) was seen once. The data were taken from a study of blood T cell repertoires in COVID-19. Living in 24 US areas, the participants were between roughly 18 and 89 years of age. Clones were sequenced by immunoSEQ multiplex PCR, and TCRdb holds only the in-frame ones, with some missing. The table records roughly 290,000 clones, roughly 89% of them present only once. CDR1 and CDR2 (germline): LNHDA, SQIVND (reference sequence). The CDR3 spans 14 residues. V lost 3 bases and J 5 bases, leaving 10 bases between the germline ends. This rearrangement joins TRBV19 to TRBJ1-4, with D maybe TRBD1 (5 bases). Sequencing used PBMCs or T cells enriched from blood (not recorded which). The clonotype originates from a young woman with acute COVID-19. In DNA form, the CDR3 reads TGTGCCAGTAGTATCGACAGCACGAATGAAAAACTGTTTTTT. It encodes CASSIDSTNEKLFF.